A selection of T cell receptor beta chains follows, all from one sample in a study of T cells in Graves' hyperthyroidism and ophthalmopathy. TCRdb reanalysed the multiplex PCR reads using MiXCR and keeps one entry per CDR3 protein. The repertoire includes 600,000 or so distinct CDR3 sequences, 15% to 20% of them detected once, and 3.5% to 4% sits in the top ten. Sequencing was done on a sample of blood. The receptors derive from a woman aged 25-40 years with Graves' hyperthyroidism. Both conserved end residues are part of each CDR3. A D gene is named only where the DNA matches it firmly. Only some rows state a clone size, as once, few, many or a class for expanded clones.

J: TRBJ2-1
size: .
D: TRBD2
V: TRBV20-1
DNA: TGCAGTGCTATATGGACTAGCGGGAGGGTCAGTAATGAGCAGTTCTTC
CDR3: CSAIWTSGRVSNEQFF

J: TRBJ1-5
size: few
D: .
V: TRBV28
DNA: TGTGCCAGCAGTTTACTTCTTCGGGAAGCCAGGCAGCCCCAGCATTTT
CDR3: CASSLLLREARQPQHF

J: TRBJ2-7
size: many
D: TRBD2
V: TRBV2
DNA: TGTGCCAGCAGTGAAATCGAAAGCGGGAGCTCCTACGAGCAGTACTTC
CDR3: CASSEIESGSSYEQYF

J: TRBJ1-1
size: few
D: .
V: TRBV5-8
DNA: TGTGCCAGCAGCTTTGGACAGCCGAACACTGAAGCTTTCTTT
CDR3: CASSFGQPNTEAFF

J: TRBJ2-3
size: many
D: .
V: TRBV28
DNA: TGTGCCAGCAGCCTCCTTACAGGGATCGCAGATACGCAGTATTTT
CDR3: CASSLLTGIADTQYF

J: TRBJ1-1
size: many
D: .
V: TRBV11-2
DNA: TGTGCCAGCAGCCAACTTACTGGGACTGAAGCTTTCTTT
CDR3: CASSQLTGTEAFF

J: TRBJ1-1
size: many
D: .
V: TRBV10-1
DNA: TGCGCCAGCAGTGCTGCAGGGGTGGGAAACACTGAAGCTTTCTTT
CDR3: CASSAAGVGNTEAFF

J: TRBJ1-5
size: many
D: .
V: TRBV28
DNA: TGTGCCAGCAGCCCAAGGGGTCGGAGCAATCAGCCCCAGCATTTT
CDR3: CASSPRGRSNQPQHF

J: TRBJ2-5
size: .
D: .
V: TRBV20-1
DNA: TGCAGTGCTCAGGGGGGGGGCTCCCAAGAGACCCAGTACTTC
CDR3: CSAQGGGSQETQYF

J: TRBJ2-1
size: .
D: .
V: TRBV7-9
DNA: TGTGCCAGCGAATCCGGTACTGTCGGAGAGCAGTTCTTC
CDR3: CASESGTVGEQFF

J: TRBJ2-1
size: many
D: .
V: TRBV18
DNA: TGTGCCAGCTCCCTCACCGAGGACAATGAGCAGTTCTTC
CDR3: CASSLTEDNEQFF

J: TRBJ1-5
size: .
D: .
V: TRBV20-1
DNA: TGCAGTGCTAGTTGGGCCATGGGTAGCAATCAGCCCCAGCATTTT
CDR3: CSASWAMGSNQPQHF

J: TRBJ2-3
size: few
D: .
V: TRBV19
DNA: TGTGCCAGTAGTATGAGGGGGGCTCGGGATACGCAGTATTTT
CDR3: CASSMRGARDTQYF

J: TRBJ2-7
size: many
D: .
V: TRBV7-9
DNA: TGTGCCAGCAGTTTTAGGAACGAGGGTTACGAGCAGTACTTC
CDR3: CASSFRNEGYEQYF

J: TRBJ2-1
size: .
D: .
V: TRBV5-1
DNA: TGCGCCAGCAGCTTGGAATCAAGGGACCTCTTTGAGCAGTTCTTC
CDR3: CASSLESRDLFEQFF

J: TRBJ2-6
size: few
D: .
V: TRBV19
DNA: TGTGCCAGTAGTATAGCTGGGGCCAACGTCCTGACTTTC
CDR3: CASSIAGANVLTF

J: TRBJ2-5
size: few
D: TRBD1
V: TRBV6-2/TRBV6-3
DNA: TGTGCCAGCAGTTACCAGACAGGGACGGAGACCCAGTACTTC
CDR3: CASSYQTGTETQYF

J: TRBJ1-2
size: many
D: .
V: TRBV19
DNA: TGTGCTCTAAAAACAACCACCGGGACCCGCGATAACTATGGCTACACCTTC
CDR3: CALKTTTGTRDNYGYTF

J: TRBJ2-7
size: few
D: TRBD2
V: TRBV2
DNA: TGTGCCAGCAGTGCACAGCGGGGCCAGACCTTC
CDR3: CASSAQRGQTF

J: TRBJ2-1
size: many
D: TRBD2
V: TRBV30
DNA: TGTGCCTGGAGTGGATTGGGTAGCGGGCACTACAATGAGCAGTTCTTC
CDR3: CAWSGLGSGHYNEQFF

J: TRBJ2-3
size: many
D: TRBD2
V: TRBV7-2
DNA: TGTGCCAGCAGCCTACTAGCGGGAGTTATTGGCGATACGCAGTATTTT
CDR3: CASSLLAGVIGDTQYF

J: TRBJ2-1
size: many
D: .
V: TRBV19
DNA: TGTGCCACGTCCAGACAGGACAATGAGCAGTTCTTC
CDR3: CATSRQDNEQFF

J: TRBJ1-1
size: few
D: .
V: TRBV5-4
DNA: TGTGCCAGCAGCTTGCCAAACGTGGAGAACACTGAAGCTTTCTTT
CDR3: CASSLPNVENTEAFF

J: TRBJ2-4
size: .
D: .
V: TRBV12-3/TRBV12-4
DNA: TGTGCCACCCATCAAGGGGGGGAGAACATTCAGTACTTC
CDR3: CATHQGGENIQYF

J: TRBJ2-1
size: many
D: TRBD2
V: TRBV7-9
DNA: TGTGCCAGCAGCTTACGGACTAGCGGGTCCTACAATGAGCAGTTCTTC
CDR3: CASSLRTSGSYNEQFF

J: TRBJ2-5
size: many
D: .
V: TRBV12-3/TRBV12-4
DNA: TGTGCCAGCAGTTTGTCAGGGCTCCTCCAAGAGACCCAGTACTTC
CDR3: CASSLSGLLQETQYF

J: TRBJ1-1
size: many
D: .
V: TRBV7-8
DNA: TGTGCCAGCAGCTTCGGACTGTGGGACCTCACTGAAGCTTTCTTT
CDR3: CASSFGLWDLTEAFF

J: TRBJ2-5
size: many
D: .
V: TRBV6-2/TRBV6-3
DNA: TGTGCCAGCACGGGTCTGGCCAAAGAGACCCAGTACTTC
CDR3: CASTGLAKETQYF

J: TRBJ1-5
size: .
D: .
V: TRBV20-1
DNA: TGCAGTGCTAGAGATCGAACAAACCAAGCCCAGCATTTT
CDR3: CSARDRTNQAQHF

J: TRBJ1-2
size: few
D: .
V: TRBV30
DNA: TGTGCCTGGAGCCGGACAGAGAACTATGGCTACACCTTC
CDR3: CAWSRTENYGYTF

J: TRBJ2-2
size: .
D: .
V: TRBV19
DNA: TGTGCCAGTAGTATAGAGAGGGGTTCCACCGGGGAGCTGTTTTTT
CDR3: CASSIERGSTGELFF

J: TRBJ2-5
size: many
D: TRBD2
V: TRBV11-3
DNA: TGTGCCAGCAGCTTAGGGGCGGGAGTTGAGACCCAGTACTTC
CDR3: CASSLGAGVETQYF

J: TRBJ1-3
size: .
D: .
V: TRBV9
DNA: TGTGCCAGCAGCGACTTCGACAGACTTGGAAACACCATATATTTT
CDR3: CASSDFDRLGNTIYF

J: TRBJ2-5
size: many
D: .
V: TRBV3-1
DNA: TGTGCCAGCACGGCGGCAGAGACCCAGTACTTC
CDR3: CASTAAETQYF

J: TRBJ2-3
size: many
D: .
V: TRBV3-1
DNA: TGTGCCAGCAGCCCGATAGCGTCGATAGATACGCAGTATTTT
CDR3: CASSPIASIDTQYF

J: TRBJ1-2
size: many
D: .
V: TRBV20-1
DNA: TGCAGTCCTGAGGAGGACTATGGCTACACCTTC
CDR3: CSPEEDYGYTF

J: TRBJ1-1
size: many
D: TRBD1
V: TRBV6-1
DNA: TGTGCCAGCAACTCGAGACAGGGGCTAAAATCTGAAGCTTTCTTT
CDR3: CASNSRQGLKSEAFF

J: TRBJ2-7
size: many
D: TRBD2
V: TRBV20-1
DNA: TGCAGTGCTAGAGTTGGAGGACTAGCGGGAGAGGGGGACTACGAGCAGTACTTC
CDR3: CSARVGGLAGEGDYEQYF

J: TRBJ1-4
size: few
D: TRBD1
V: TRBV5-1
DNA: TGCGCCAGCAGCGTTAGGGGGCTTGGTGAAAAACTGTTTTTT
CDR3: CASSVRGLGEKLFF

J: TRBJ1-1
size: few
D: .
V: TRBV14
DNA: TGTGCCAGCAGCCAATACAGGGAATTCTGGACTGAAGCTTTCTTT
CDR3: CASSQYREFWTEAFF

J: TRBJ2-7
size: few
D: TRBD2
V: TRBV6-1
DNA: TGTGCCAGCAGTGAAGGGGGACTAGTACTAGAAGGCCACGAGCAGTACTTC
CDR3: CASSEGGLVLEGHEQYF

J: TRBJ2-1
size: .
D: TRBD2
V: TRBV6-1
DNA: TGTGCCAGCAGTCCCGGGACTAGCGGAGGTGAGCAGTTCTTC
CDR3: CASSPGTSGGEQFF

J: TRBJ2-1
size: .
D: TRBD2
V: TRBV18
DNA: TGTGCCAGCTCACCAGGGTCAGGGGGACTAGCGGGAGATGAGCAGTTCTTC
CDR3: CASSPGSGGLAGDEQFF

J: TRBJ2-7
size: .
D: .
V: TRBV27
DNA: TGTGCCACCCTAGGGGTAGCCTACGAGCAGTACTTC
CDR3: CATLGVAYEQYF

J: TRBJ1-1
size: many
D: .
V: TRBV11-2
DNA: TGTGCCAGCAGCTTATCGGACAGCATGAACACTGAAGCTTTCTTT
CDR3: CASSLSDSMNTEAFF

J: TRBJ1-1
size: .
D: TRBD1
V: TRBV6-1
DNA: TGTGCCAGCAGAGGACAGGGGGCAGCTGAAGCTTCCTTT
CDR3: CASRGQGAAEASF

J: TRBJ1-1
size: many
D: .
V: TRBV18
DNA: TGTGCCAGCTCACGTACCGCTCAGACGAGGAACACTGAAGCTTTCTTT
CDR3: CASSRTAQTRNTEAFF

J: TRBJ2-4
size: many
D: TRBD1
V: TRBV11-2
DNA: TGTGCCAGCAGCTTAGCTTATAGAACAGGGGCGGCAAACATTCAGTACTTC
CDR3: CASSLAYRTGAANIQYF

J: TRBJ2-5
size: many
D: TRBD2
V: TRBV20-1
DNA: TGCAGTGCGGGACTAGCGGGAGGGCCAGAGACCCAGTACTTC
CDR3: CSAGLAGGPETQYF

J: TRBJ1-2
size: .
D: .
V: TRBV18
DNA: TGTGCCAGCTCACCATTCTCACAGAACTATGGCTACACCTTC
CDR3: CASSPFSQNYGYTF

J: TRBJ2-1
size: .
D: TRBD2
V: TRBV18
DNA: TGTGCCAGCTCACCACCGGAAAGACTAGCGGGAGTCATATATGAGCAGTTCTTC
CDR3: CASSPPERLAGVIYEQFF

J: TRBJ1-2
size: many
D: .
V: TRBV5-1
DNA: TGCGCCAGCAGCTTGGCGTGGGGTACCTATGGCTACACCTTC
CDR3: CASSLAWGTYGYTF

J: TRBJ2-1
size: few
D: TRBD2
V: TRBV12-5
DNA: TGTGCTAGTGCCTCCGATATAGCGGGGGCCTACAATGAGCAGTTCTTC
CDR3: CASASDIAGAYNEQFF